The clone carrying this T cell receptor beta chain occurred many times. TCRdb reprocessed the 5' RACE reads with MiXCR, giving one entry per CDR3 protein. The table lists about 49,000 distinct CDR3 sequences, 8% to 10% of them singletons. This sample stems from a study of neurological immune-mediated disorders. With 2 bases removed from V and 5 bases from J, the gap between germline ends came to 11 bases. This CDR3 region has 14 residues. Germline CDR1 is SGHVS and CDR2 is FQNEAQ. The time point was: longitudinal time-point 1 (baseline). Sequencing used PBMCs. This chain uses TRBV7-8 with TRBJ2-3; no clear D gene. This receptor was obtained from a middle-aged woman in good health. In DNA form, the CDR3 reads TGTGCCAGCAGCTTAATGTCGGCAGAAGATACGCAGTATTTT. This gives the protein CASSLMSAEDTQYF.